Listed below are T cell receptor beta chains from one sample, sequenced in a study of OX40 agonist ivuxolimab in advanced cancers. Assay: immunoSEQ multiplex PCR; the TCRdb copy retains only in-frame clones and omits some. The sample consists of tens of thousands of clones, approximately 79% of them appearing once. This specimen consisted of CD4+ or CD8+ T cells sorted from blood, obtained in a trial of the OX40 agonist ivuxolimab. These receptors were collected from an adult with an advanced solid tumor such as melanoma, head and neck, liver or kidney cancer. Each CDR3 is given with its conserved first and last residue. D genes are given only for firm matches. Part of the rows lack a size; the others show once, few, many or a class for expanded clones.

>once|TRBV7-8|TRBJ2-7|TRBD1
TGTGCCAGCAGTCGACAGGGGCCACCCTCCTACGAGCAGTACTTC
CASSRQGPPSYEQYF
>NA|TRBV2|TRBJ1-2|TRBD1
TGTGCCAGCACCGTAAGGACAGGGACTTTTGGCTACACCTTC
CASTVRTGTFGYTF
>NA|TRBV29-1|TRBJ2-3|TRBD1
TGCAGCGTTCGGGACAGTTCAGATACGCAGTATTTT
CSVRDSSDTQYF
>NA|TRBV28|TRBJ2-4|NA
TGTGCCAGCAGTTTATCAAGGGGCGTTGACATTCAGTACTTC
CASSLSRGVDIQYF
>NA|TRBV7-8|TRBJ2-1|NA
TGTGCCAGCAGTCGAGGAGGGGGCAATGAGCAGTTCTTC
CASSRGGGNEQFF
>NA|TRBV7-7|TRBJ1-6|NA
TGTGCTAGCAGCCCCCCGGGAGGAAATAATTCACCCCTCCACTTT
CASSPPGGNNSPLHF
>NA|TRBV5-6|TRBJ2-7|TRBD1
TGTGCCAGCAGCTTGGAATTGCGGGCAGGGGGCGAGGGCGAGCAGTACTTC
CASSLELRAGGEGEQYF
>NA|TRBV14|TRBJ1-6|NA
TGTGCCAGCAGCCCGGCAGGCCCCGGGTCCCCCCTCCACTTT
CASSPAGPGSPLHF
>NA|TRBV7-3|TRBJ2-7|TRBD2
TGTGCCAGCAGCTCAACCGCTAGCGGGTCGTACGAGCAGTACTTC
CASSSTASGSYEQYF
>NA|TRBV27|TRBJ1-6|NA
TGTGCCAGCAGTTTATTGGGAATGGCAACAAGTAATTCACCCCTCCACTTT
CASSLLGMATSNSPLHF
>NA|TRBV19|TRBJ2-3|TRBD1
TGTGCCAGTAGTGCAGGACAGGGACCAACAGATACGCAGTATTTT
CASSAGQGPTDTQYF
>NA|TRBV9|TRBJ2-2|NA
TGTGCCAGCAGCGCGAGAGCTCCTCCATCGACCCCCGGGGAGCTGTTTTTT
CASSARAPPSTPGELFF
>NA|TRBV5-1|TRBJ2-1|NA
TGCGCCAGCAGCTTGGATAATGGGGAGCAGTTCTTC
CASSLDNGEQFF
>NA|TRBV5-1|TRBJ1-1|NA
TGCGCCAGCAGGGCCTTAGGGTCTGACACTGAAGCTTTCTTT
CASRALGSDTEAFF
>NA|TRBV7-9|TRBJ2-5|NA
TGTGCCAGCAGCTGGGCGGGATTTTCAGAGACCCAGTACTTC
CASSWAGFSETQYF
>NA|TRBV15|TRBJ1-2|NA
TGTGCCACCAGCAGAGTGGTTGATGGCTACACCTTC
CATSRVVDGYTF
>NA|TRBV21-1|TRBJ1-2|NA
TGTGCCAGCAGCAAAAGAACCAGACAACATGGCTACACCTTC
CASSKRTRQHGYTF
>NA|TRBV4-2|TRBJ1-4|NA
TGTGCCAGCAGCCCTCGAAATCTGGTCCGGAACAGGGCGACAATCCTTTTT
CASSPRNLVRNRATILF
>NA|TRBV6-5|TRBJ2-7|TRBD1
TGTGCCAGCACGTCGCAGGGGGCGGGCTCCTACGAGCAGTACTTC
CASTSQGAGSYEQYF
>NA|TRBV29-1|TRBJ1-2|NA
TGCAGCGTTGAATTGGGGTCTCGGGGAGGCTACACCTTC
CSVELGSRGGYTF
>NA|TRBV4-1|TRBJ1-1|TRBD1
TGCGCCAGCAGCCCATCCGGGACAGCGCCTTATGCTTTCTTT
CASSPSGTAPYAFF
>NA|TRBV7-3|TRBJ2-1|NA
TGTGCCAGCAGCTCCACGATTTGTATCTACCTTGGGGGGCCTTACAATGAGCAGTTCTTC
CASSSTICIYLGGPYNEQFF
>NA|TRBV28|TRBJ1-5|NA
TGTGCCAGCAGTTTCATAGGGTACAATCAGCCCCAGCATTTT
CASSFIGYNQPQHF
>NA|TRBV19|TRBJ1-2|TRBD1
TGTGCCAGTAGCCTGGGACAGGGGGTCCATGGCTACACCTTC
CASSLGQGVHGYTF
>NA|TRBV5-1|TRBJ2-3|NA
TGCGCCAGCAGCTATGCAGGAGATACGCAGTATTTT
CASSYAGDTQYF
>NA|TRBV6-5|TRBJ1-1|NA
TGTGCCAGCAGTTACCTACAGGGCACTGAAGCTTTCTTT
CASSYLQGTEAFF
>NA|TRBV4-1|TRBJ2-3|NA
TGCGCCAGCAGCCAAGGGGACGAAACAGATACGCAGTATTTT
CASSQGDETDTQYF
>NA|TRBV23-1|TRBJ1-5|TRBD1
TGCGCCAGCAGTCAGCCGCCGGACAGGATCAATCAGCCCCAGCATTTT
CASSQPPDRINQPQHF
>few|TRBV5-4|TRBJ2-1|TRBD2
TGTGCCAGCAGCTTGAGCGGGGGTCTTTACAATGAGCAGTTCTTC
CASSLSGGLYNEQFF
>NA|TRBV2|TRBJ1-1|NA
TGTGCCAGCAGTCTCCTGTTGGACACTGAAGCTTTCTTT
CASSLLLDTEAFF
>NA|TRBV28|TRBJ2-7|NA
TGTGCCAGCAGACACACGCCTCCCTTAAGCTCCTACGAGCAGTACTTC
CASRHTPPLSSYEQYF
>few|TRBV30|TRBJ1-4|TRBD1
TGTGCCTGGAGCCCCCGGACAGGGAGGGCTAATGAAAAACTGTTTTTT
CAWSPRTGRANEKLFF
>once|TRBV10-2|TRBJ2-7|NA
TGCGCCAGCAGTGAAGTTTCCTACGAGCAGTACTTC
CASSEVSYEQYF
>NA|TRBV30|TRBJ2-1|TRBD1
TGTGCCTGGAGGGGCGGGACAGGGGGCTACAATGAGCAGTTCTTC
CAWRGGTGGYNEQFF
>NA|TRBV10-3|TRBJ1-3|TRBD1
TGTGCCATCAGTCCTTCCACGACAGGGTCGGAAAACACCATATATTTT
CAISPSTTGSENTIYF
>NA|TRBV27|TRBJ2-7|NA
TGTGCCAGCAGTTTCTCCTCCCGAGCCGGGGGTTGGGAGCAGTACTTC
CASSFSSRAGGWEQYF
>once|TRBV25-1|TRBJ2-1|NA
TGTGCCAGCAGTGAATCACCAGTCCGAGAGCAGTTCTTC
CASSESPVREQFF
>few|TRBV7-3|TRBJ2-7|NA
TGTGCCAGCAGCTGGGACGGGCGAAGGGAGCAGTACTTC
CASSWDGRREQYF
>NA|TRBV18|TRBJ1-1|TRBD1
TGTGCCAGCTCACCTACCCGACAGGGACCAATGAACACTGAAGCTTTCTTT
CASSPTRQGPMNTEAFF
>NA|TRBV5-5|TRBJ2-5|NA
TGTGCCAGCACCTCCCTGAGGGGAGAGACCCAGTACTTC
CASTSLRGETQYF
>NA|TRBV6-1|TRBJ1-2|NA
TGTGCCAGCAGTGAAGCGGCCGGGGCCTATGGCTACACCTTC
CASSEAAGAYGYTF
>NA|TRBV4-1|TRBJ1-5|NA
TGCGCCAGCAGCCAAGAGTCGACCGTTAGCAATCAGCCCCAGCATTTT
CASSQESTVSNQPQHF
>NA|TRBV11-2|TRBJ2-1|NA
TGTGCCAGCAGCTTGATGGATGAGCAGTTCTTC
CASSLMDEQFF
>NA|TRBV27|TRBJ1-1|TRBD1
TGTGCCAGCAGGGAGGGACAGGACCCACGGGCAGCTTTCTTT
CASREGQDPRAAFF
>NA|TRBV10-3|TRBJ2-1|TRBD2
TGTGCCATCAGTCCTAGCGGGGGGTCCTACAATGAGCAGTTCTTC
CAISPSGGSYNEQFF
>NA|TRBV27|TRBJ2-3|NA
TGTGCCAGCACTAGCGGCACAGATACGCAGTATTTT
CASTSGTDTQYF
>NA|TRBV6-5|TRBJ1-3|TRBD1
TGTGCCAGCAGTACCCTGATCAGGGGGTTCACCATATATTTT
CASSTLIRGFTIYF
>NA|TRBV5-1|TRBJ1-2|TRBD1
TGCGCCAGCAGCTTGGGTGACAGGGGTGAGGGCTACACCTTC
CASSLGDRGEGYTF
>NA|TRBV18|TRBJ1-4|TRBD1
TGTGCCAGCTCACTGACAGGGTCGGGTGATGAAAAACTGTTTTTT
CASSLTGSGDEKLFF
>NA|TRBV5-8|TRBJ1-5|NA
TGTGCCAGCAGAACTCAGGGTTCCCCAACTGCCCAGCATTTT
CASRTQGSPTAQHF
>NA|TRBV7-3|TRBJ1-2|NA
TGTGCCAGCAGTCCCAACGAGGGTAACTATGGCTACACCTTC
CASSPNEGNYGYTF
>few|TRBV28|TRBJ1-6|NA
TGTGCCAGCGGGGACCTGAAATCACCCCTCCACTTT
CASGDLKSPLHF
>NA|TRBV19|TRBJ1-4|NA
TGTGCCAGTAGTATATGGGCAGCTCTTAATGAAAAACTGTTTTTT
CASSIWAALNEKLFF
>NA|TRBV6-5|TRBJ2-7|NA
TGTGCCAGCAGTTACGGGCCGACCTACGAGCAGTACTTC
CASSYGPTYEQYF
>NA|TRBV6-1|TRBJ1-5|NA
TGTGCCAGCCAAGCAGCGGAGGGACAGCCCCAGCATTTT
CASQAAEGQPQHF
>NA|TRBV7-3|TRBJ2-1|NA
TGTGCCAGCAGCTTATCCCGGGACGTCGCGGTCCATGAGCAGTTCTTC
CASSLSRDVAVHEQFF
>NA|TRBV7-9|TRBJ1-2|NA
TGTGCCAGCAGCCCGTACTTGACAGGCCTGTCTAACTATGGCTACACCTTC
CASSPYLTGLSNYGYTF
>once|TRBV4-1|TRBJ1-5|NA
TGCGCCAGCAGCCAAGATCCGGTTCTGGGGCCCCAGCATTTT
CASSQDPVLGPQHF